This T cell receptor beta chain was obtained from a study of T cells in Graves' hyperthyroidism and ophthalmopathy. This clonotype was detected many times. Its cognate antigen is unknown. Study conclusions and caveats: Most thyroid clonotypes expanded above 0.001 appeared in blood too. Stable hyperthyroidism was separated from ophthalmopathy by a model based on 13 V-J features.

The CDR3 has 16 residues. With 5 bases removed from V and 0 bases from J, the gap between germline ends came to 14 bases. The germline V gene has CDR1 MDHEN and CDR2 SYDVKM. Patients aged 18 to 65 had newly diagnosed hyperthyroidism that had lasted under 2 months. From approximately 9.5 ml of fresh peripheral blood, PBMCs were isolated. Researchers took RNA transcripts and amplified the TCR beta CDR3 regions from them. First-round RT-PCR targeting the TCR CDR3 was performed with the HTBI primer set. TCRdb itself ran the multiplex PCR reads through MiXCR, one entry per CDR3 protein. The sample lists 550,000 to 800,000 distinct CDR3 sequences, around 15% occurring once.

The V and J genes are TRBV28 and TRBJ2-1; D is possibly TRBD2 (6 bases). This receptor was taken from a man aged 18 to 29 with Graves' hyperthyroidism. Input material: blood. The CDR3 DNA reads TGTGCCAGCAGTCCGCGGGATCAAGTCTCCTACAATGAGCAGTTCTTC. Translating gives CASSPRDQVSYNEQFF.